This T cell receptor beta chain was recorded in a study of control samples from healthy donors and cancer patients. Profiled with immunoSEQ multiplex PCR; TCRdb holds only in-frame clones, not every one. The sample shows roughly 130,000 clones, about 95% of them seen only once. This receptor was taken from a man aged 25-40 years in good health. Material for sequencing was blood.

In DNA, the CDR3 is TGTGCCAGCAGCTTAGAATCGGGACAGGGAAACACCATATATTTT. This encodes CASSLESGQGNTIYF. The J gene is TRBJ1-3, the V gene TRBV7-3; TRBD1 matches 7 bases. Germline CDR1 and CDR2: SGHTA and FQGTGA. The CDR3 loop spans 15 amino acids. V was pared by 2 bases and J by 4 bases, with 5 bases of the junction left unmatched.